The text below deals with one T cell receptor (beta chain). The CDR3 covers 16 residues. Trimming cost V 3 bases and J 3 bases; bases outside gene matches: 7. In germline, CDR1 is LNHDA, CDR2 SQIVND (reference sequence). The sample is drawn from a study of T cell changes during pregnancy in multiple sclerosis. Profiling relied on immunoSEQ multiplex PCR, and the TCRdb table lists in-frame clones only, not all of them. The sample includes under 150,000 clones, about 95% of them seen just once. V usage is TRBV19 and J usage is TRBJ2-7; TRBD2 matches 11 bases. The sample here was peripheral blood, taken after pregnancy. This sequence was found in a female donor with multiple sclerosis, enrolled in a pregnancy study. This CDR3 reads CASSIPTGTSGYEQYF. The CDR3, as DNA: TGTGCCAGTAGTATCCCAACCGGGACTAGCGGCTACGAGCAGTACTTC.